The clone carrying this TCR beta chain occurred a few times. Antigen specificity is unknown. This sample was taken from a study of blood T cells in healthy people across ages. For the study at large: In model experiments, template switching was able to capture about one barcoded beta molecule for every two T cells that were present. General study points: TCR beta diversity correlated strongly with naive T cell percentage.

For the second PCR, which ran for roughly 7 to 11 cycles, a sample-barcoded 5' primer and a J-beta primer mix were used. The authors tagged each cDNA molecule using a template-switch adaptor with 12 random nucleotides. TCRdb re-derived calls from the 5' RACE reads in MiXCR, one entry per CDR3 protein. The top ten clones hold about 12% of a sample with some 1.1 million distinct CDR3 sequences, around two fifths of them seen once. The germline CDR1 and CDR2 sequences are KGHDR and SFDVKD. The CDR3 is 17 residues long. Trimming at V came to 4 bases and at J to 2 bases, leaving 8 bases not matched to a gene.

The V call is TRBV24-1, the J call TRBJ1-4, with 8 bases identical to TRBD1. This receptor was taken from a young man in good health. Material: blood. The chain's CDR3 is CATSDPSQGATNEKLFF. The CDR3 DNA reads TGTGCCACCAGTGACCCCTCCCAGGGGGCTACTAATGAAAAACTGTTTTTT.